One sample yielded the 15 T cell receptor beta chains listed below, sequenced in a study of T cells in Graves' hyperthyroidism and ophthalmopathy. TCR beta CDR3 sequences were amplified from RNA transcripts. The HTBI primer set served for first-round RT-PCR of the TCR CDR3. TCRdb used MiXCR to reprocess the multiplex PCR reads, holding one entry per CDR3 protein. The sample holds approximately 380,000 distinct CDR3 sequences, about a fifth seen once. Sequencing used blood. The receptors shown here come from a young woman with Graves' hyperthyroidism.

The chain combines TRBV13 with TRBJ1-5; D not certain. The length of the CDR3 is 14 residues. Germline loops: CDR1 PRHDT, CDR2 FYEKMQ (reference sequence). Trimming shortened V by 6 bases and J by 7 bases, and 16 bases separated the two germline ends. Written as DNA, the CDR3 is TGTGCCAGCAGTGAACTTCGGGAGCGGCAGCCCCAGCATTTT. It is translated as CASSELRERQPQHF. Full variable domain (missing parts from reference TRBV13 and TRBJ1-5): AAGVIQSPRHLIKEKRETATLKCYPIPRHDTVYWYQQGPGQDPQFLISFYEKMQSDKGSIPDRFSAQQFSDYHSELNMSSLELGDSALYFCASSELRERQPQHFGDGTRLSIL.

This clonotype was counted at least ten times. The chain is built from TRBV27 and TRBJ2-2; TRBD1 matches at 10 bases. V shed 8 bases and J 7 bases; nucleotides not matched to a gene: 7. Germline assignment: CDR1 MNHEY and CDR2 SMNVEV (reference sequence). This CDR3 is 14 amino acids long. CDR3: CASRDRGLVGELFF. CDR3 sequence (DNA): TGTGCCAGCCGCGACAGGGGGCTTGTCGGGGAGCTGTTTTTT.

The chain joins TRBV19 to TRBJ1-2; tentative D call: TRBD1 (5 bases). The CDR3 has 12 residues. Per germline, CDR1 LNHDA and CDR2 SQIVND (reference sequence). V was shortened by 3 bases and J by 6 bases, with 8 bases between the two germline ends. The CDR3 loop is CASSIREDGYTF. The CDR3 DNA reads as TGTGCCAGTAGTATCAGGGAGGATGGCTACACCTTC.

V and J are TRBV5-1 and TRBJ1-2; D is possibly TRBD1 (6 bases). CDR3 length equals 14 residues. V was cut by 0 bases and J by 6 bases, with 12 bases left in between. Germline V gene lookup returns CDR1 SGHRS and CDR2 YFSETQ. The CDR3 spells CASSLEQGFNGYTF. CDR3 nucleotides: TGCGCCAGCAGCTTGGAACAGGGCTTTAATGGCTACACCTTC.

This chain joins TRBV11-2 and TRBJ1-5; D remains unclear. CDR3 length: 14 amino acids. Trimming removed 0 bases at V and 5 bases at J, with 8 bases between. The germline gives CDR1 SGHAT, CDR2 FQNNGV. The CDR3: CASSLDGGYQPQHF. The CDR3 nucleotides read TGTGCCAGCAGCTTAGATGGAGGGTATCAGCCCCAGCATTTT. The whole variable domain, remainder taken from reference TRBV11-2 and TRBJ1-5, is EAGVAQSPRYKIIEKRQSVAFWCNPISGHATLYWYQQILGQGPKLLIQFQNNGVVDDSQLPKDRFSAERLKGVDSTLKIQPAKLEDSAVYLCASSLDGGYQPQHFGDGTRLSIL.

The table lists this clonotype with many counts. The chain links TRBV29-1 to TRBJ2-7, with a tentative D call TRBD1 (6 bases). V shed 7 bases and J shed 2 bases, with 12 bases lying between them. Germline V gene sequence: CDR1 SQVTM, CDR2 ANQGSEA. CDR3 length: 12 amino acids. Here the CDR3 reads CSATGQTYEQYF. As DNA, the CDR3 is TGCAGCGCCACGGGACAAACCTACGAGCAGTACTTC.

The chain couples TRBV12-3 or TRBV12-4 to TRBJ1-1; weak D call: TRBD1 (5 bases). This CDR3 spans 14 amino acids. V was cut by 6 bases and J by 1 base, with 12 bases left in between. CDR3 sequence reads: CASRTDRENTEAFF. DNA of the CDR3: TGTGCCAGCAGAACCGACAGAGAGAACACTGAAGCTTTCTTT.

This clonotype showed up many times. The CDR3: CAIGGGFNQPQHF. The CDR3 DNA sequence: TGTGCCATCGGTGGAGGGTTCAATCAGCCCCAGCATTTT. The chain recombines TRBV10-3 with TRBJ1-5, with unresolved D. V was trimmed by 8 bases and J by 3 bases, leaving 11 bases between them. CDR3 size: 13 residues. Germline loops: CDR1 ENHRY, CDR2 SYGVKD.

This clonotype was counted many times. The chain uses TRBV18 and TRBJ1-5; D might be TRBD1 (6 bases). The CDR3 sequence is 15 residues long. V lost 1 base, J lost 2 bases, and 9 bases lay in between. The germline V gene has CDR1 KGHSH and CDR2 LQKENI. The CDR3 nucleotides are TGTGCCAGCTCACCACAAAACAGGGGCAATCAGCCCCAGCATTTT. It encodes CASSPQNRGNQPQHF. Full variable domain (missing parts from reference TRBV18 and TRBJ1-5): NAGVMQNPRHLVRRRGQEARLRCSPMKGHSHVYWYRQLPEEGLKFMVYLQKENIIDESGMPKERFSAEFPKEGPSILRIQQVVRGDSAAYFCASSPQNRGNQPQHFGDGTRLSIL.

This clonotype showed up many times. The chain links TRBV18 to TRBJ1-5; unclear D gene. V was cut by 2 bases and J by 4 bases, with 6 bases left in between. The germline V gene encodes CDR1 KGHSH and CDR2 LQKENI. CDR3 length: 13 residues. The CDR3 bases are TGTGCCAGCTCACCAGAAAGGAATCAGCCCCAGCATTTT. This gives the protein CASSPERNQPQHF.

The CDR3 coding sequence is TGTGCCAGCAGTTTTAGGGGGGGCCGGGAGACCCAGTACTTC. Translated, it gives CASSFRGGRETQYF. The V and J genes are TRBV28 and TRBJ2-5, with a tentative D call TRBD2 (7 bases). Per the germline V gene, CDR1 is MDHEN and CDR2 is SYDVKM. V lost 3 bases and J lost 5, with 13 bases in between. The CDR3 consists of 14 residues.

This clonotype was seen at least ten times. V gene TRBV28 combines with J gene TRBJ1-2, with D possibly matching TRBD1 (6 bases). From germline, CDR1 is MDHEN and CDR2 SYDVKM. This CDR3 spans 13 amino acids. V lost 5 bases, J lost 3 bases, and 10 bases lay in between. DNA of the CDR3: TGTGCCAGCAGTCCCCGGACAGACTATGGCTACACCTTC. It yields the protein CASSPRTDYGYTF.

The chain is built from TRBV4-1 and TRBJ1-2; D is possibly TRBD1 (5 bases). The CDR3 contains 14 residues. V lost 4 bases to trimming and J lost 8 bases, with 17 bases between them. Germline values: CDR1 MGHRA, CDR2 YSYEKL. DNA of the CDR3: TGCGCCAGCAGCCTACTGGGGGTGAAAAGGGGCTACACCTTC. The encoded protein is CASSLLGVKRGYTF.

This clonotype came up many times. This chain links TRBV19 with TRBJ1-2; a weak D match, TRBD1 (6 bases). Trimming removed 1 base at V and 2 bases at J, with 17 bases between. This CDR3 is built from 17 residues. Per the germline V gene, CDR1 is LNHDA and CDR2 is SQIVND (reference sequence). The chain's CDR3 is CASSIALHREINYGYTF. CDR3 coding DNA: TGTGCCAGTAGTATAGCCCTCCACAGGGAGATCAACTATGGCTACACCTTC.

This clonotype has at least ten counts. This chain links TRBV20-1 with TRBJ1-1; a weak D match, TRBD1 (5 bases). The germline gives CDR1 DFQATT, CDR2 SNEGSKA (reference sequence). V lost 5 bases and J 11 bases, leaving 15 bases between the germline ends. The CDR3 totals 11 residues. The CDR3 region has the DNA TGCAGTGCTCCCACGGGGGGGAGGGCTTTCTTT. This gives the protein CSAPTGGRAFF.